Sequencing of this T cell receptor beta chain was carried out in a study of blood T cell repertoires in COVID-19. Study-level background: From the United States, Italy and Spain came samples of acute and convalescent COVID-19. PBMCs, B-cell-depleted T cells, or T cells provided the cDNA or gDNA that made up the material.

Per the study methods: Estimation of nucleated cell counts was performed using reference gene primer amplification. Only in-frame clones appear in the TCRdb table, and some are missing; sequencing was by immunoSEQ multiplex PCR. The V and J calls and clone size were taken over from that table, and D and trimming were inferred from the DNA. The repertoire holds some 200,000 clones, with about 87% as singletons. The CDR3 has 16 amino acids. J was trimmed by 0 bases and V by 4 bases; bases with no gene match: 3. Germline CDR1 reads MDHEN; CDR2 reads SYDVKM. The sequenced sample was peripheral blood. The clonotype was recovered from a man aged 35 to 55 with active or convalescent COVID-19. This chain joins TRBV28 and TRBJ2-2, with TRBD1 identical over 9 bases. CDR3 region: CASSSQGAPNTGELFF. DNA of the CDR3: TGTGCCAGCAGTTCACAGGGGGCCCCGAACACCGGGGAGCTGTTTTTT.